This TCR beta chain comes out of a study of beta chain features in type 1 diabetes. Every isolated RNA sample was fully reverse transcribed, so sequencing captured expressed TCRB transcripts. Sequencing was performed with immunoSEQ multiplex PCR; in TCRdb, only in-frame clones are kept and a portion is missing. The sample has more than 120,000 clones, roughly 10% seen once. Based on CD45RO/CCR7/CD25/CD127/CD95/CD27, CD4+ regulatory, stem cell-like memory, naive and central memory cells were sorted. Study conclusions and caveats: When cDNA is sequenced, cells with high TCR expression could be over-represented.

This clone was seen only a few times. No antigen is known for it. Germline CDR1 MGHDK, CDR2 SYGVNS. Trimming shortened V by 4 bases and J by 1 base, and 14 bases separated the two germline ends. The CDR3 extends over 15 amino acids. This clonotype was sampled from a man between 18 and 29 years old in good health. Sequencing was carried out using naive CD4+ T cells from blood. The genes are TRBV25-1 and TRBJ2-7, with a tentative D call TRBD2 (6 bases). The CDR3 protein is CASSASGTGSYEQYF. Written as DNA, the CDR3 is TGTGCCAGCAGTGCCTCCGGGACTGGATCCTACGAGCAGTACTTC.